This T cell receptor (beta chain) was captured in a study of neurological immune-mediated disorders. This CDR3 has 16 amino acids. Germline V gives CDR1 SGHDN, CDR2 FVKESK. A remark on this clonotype: The target antigen is unknown.

Study-wide points: Expanded clones shared no identical CDR3 amino acid sequences across subjects, which suggested private TCR-beta repertoires in all groups.

Each sorted-subset library came from approximately 940,000 CD4+ or CD8+ T cells. The cDNA came from 5'RACE, which used 10-nucleotide random UMIs. One entry per CDR3 protein, called by TCRdb with MiXCR from the 5' RACE reads. The sample has around 33,000 distinct CDR3 sequences, roughly 23% seen once; the top ten hold about 27%. The sequencing input was CD4+ T cells from blood. The genes are TRBV14 and TRBJ2-1; D possibly matches TRBD1 or TRBD2 (6 bases each). This receptor was taken from a man aged 50 to 60 with HTLV-1-associated myelopathy (HAM/TSP). The CDR3 spells CSSSQPGARERNEQFF. The CDR3 DNA is TGTTCTAGCAGCCAACCGGGGGCGAGGGAGCGCAATGAGCAGTTCTTC.